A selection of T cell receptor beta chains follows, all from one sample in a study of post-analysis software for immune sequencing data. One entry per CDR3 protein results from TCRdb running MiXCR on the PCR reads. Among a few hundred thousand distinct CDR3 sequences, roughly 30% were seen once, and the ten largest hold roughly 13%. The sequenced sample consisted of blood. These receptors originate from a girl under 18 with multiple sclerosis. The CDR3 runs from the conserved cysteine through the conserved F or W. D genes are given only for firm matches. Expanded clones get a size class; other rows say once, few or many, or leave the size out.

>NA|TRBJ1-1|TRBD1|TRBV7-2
CASSVVQGAGTEAFF
TGTGCCAGCAGCGTAGTACAGGGGGCTGGCACTGAAGCTTTCTTT
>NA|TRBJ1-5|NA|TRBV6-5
CASSREFSNQPQHF
TGTGCCAGCAGCCGGGAGTTCAGCAATCAGCCCCAGCATTTT
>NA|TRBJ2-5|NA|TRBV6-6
CASSYGQGGTQYF
TGTGCCAGCAGTTACGGCCAGGGAGGCACCCAGTACTTC
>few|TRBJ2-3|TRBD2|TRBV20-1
CSAREAVAGRSTQYF
TGCAGTGCTAGAGAGGCGGTAGCGGGGAGGAGTACGCAGTATTTT
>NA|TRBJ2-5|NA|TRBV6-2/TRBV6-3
CASMRLDGNNLRETQYF
TGTGCCAGCATGCGGTTGGATGGGAATAACCTCCGAGAGACCCAGTACTTC
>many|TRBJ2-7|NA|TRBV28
CASTTGTATYEQYF
TGTGCCTCCACCACCGGGACCGCAACCTACGAGCAGTACTTC
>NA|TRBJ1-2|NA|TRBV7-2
CASSLDPATNYGYTF
TGTGCCAGCAGCTTAGATCCAGCCACAAACTATGGCTACACCTTC
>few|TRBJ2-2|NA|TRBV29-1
CSVEIRRGSAGELFF
TGCAGCGTTGAGATCCGCAGGGGTTCGGCCGGGGAGCTGTTTTTT
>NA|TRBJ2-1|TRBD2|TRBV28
CASSFSGTRGAHEQFF
TGTGCCAGCAGTTTTTCCGGGACTAGGGGTGCTCATGAGCAGTTCTTC
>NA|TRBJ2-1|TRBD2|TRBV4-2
CASSRGSGGTRYNEQFF
TGTGCCAGCAGCCGTGGAAGCGGGGGGACGCGTTACAATGAGCAGTTCTTC
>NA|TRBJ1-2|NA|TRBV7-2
CASSSRRGGYTF
TGTGCCAGCAGTTCCAGGCGGGGTGGTTACACCTTC
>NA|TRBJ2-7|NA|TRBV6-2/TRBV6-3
CASSPAGPRGYEQYF
TGTGCCAGCAGTCCAGCCGGGCCCAGAGGCTACGAGCAGTACTTC
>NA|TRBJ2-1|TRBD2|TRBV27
CASSSPHPRAGVGEQFF
TGTGCCAGCAGTTCTCCCCATCCCCGAGCGGGGGTAGGGGAGCAGTTCTTC
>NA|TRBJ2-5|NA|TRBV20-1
CSARGTWGETQYF
TGCAGTGCTAGGGGGACGTGGGGGGAGACCCAGTACTTC
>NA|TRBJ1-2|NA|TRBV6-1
CASSAHFNYGYTF
TGTGCCAGCAGTGCTCACTTTAACTATGGCTACACCTTC
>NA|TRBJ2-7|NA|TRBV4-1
CASSPLALTVSYEQYF
TGCGCCAGCAGCCCCCTAGCCCTCACAGTCTCCTACGAGCAGTACTTC
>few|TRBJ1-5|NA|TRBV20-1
CSAREQVEQPQHF
TGCAGTGCTAGAGAGCAGGTAGAACAGCCCCAGCATTTT
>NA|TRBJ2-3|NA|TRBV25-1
CASSESYSGYTDTQYF
TGTGCCAGCAGTGAATCGTATAGCGGCTACACAGATACGCAGTATTTT
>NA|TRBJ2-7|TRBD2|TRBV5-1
CASSYGWSGAIPREQYF
TGCGCCAGCAGCTACGGGTGGAGCGGGGCCATACCCCGGGAGCAGTACTTC
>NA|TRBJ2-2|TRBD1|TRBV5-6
CASSLAGTGRIGELFF
TGTGCCAGCAGCTTGGCGGGGACAGGGAGGATCGGGGAGCTGTTTTTT
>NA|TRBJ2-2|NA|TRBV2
CASSPVDVTGELFF
TGTGCCAGCAGTCCGGTAGACGTCACCGGGGAGCTGTTTTTT
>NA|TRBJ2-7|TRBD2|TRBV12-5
CASGLVKASGGYEQYF
TGTGCTAGTGGTTTGGTAAAGGCTAGCGGGGGCTACGAGCAGTACTTC
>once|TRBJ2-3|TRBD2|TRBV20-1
CSAAKGTSGGRGKDTQYF
TGCAGTGCTGCTAAAGGGACTAGCGGGGGCCGAGGAAAAGATACGCAGTATTTT
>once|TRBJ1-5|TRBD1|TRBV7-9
CASSRTGFGQPQHF
TGTGCCAGCAGCCGGACAGGGTTCGGGCAGCCCCAGCATTTT
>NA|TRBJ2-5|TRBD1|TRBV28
CASRSSGTGWQETQYF
TGTGCCAGCAGGTCCTCCGGGACAGGCTGGCAAGAGACCCAGTACTTC
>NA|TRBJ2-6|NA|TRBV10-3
CAIRPGAERANVLTF
TGTGCCATCAGGCCCGGAGCAGAGCGGGCCAACGTCCTGACTTTC
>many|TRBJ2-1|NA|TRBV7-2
CASSSWGRAVYNEQFF
TGTGCCAGCAGCTCTTGGGGCAGGGCGGTTTACAATGAGCAGTTCTTC
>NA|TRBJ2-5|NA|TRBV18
CASSGSQETQYF
TGTGCCAGCTCAGGCTCCCAAGAGACCCAGTACTTC
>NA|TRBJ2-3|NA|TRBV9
CASSPRRGGRDTDTQYF
TGTGCCAGCAGCCCGCGGCGCGGGGGCCGGGACACAGATACGCAGTATTTT
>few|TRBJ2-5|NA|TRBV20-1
CSGLVGQETQYF
TGCAGTGGGCTAGTGGGACAAGAGACCCAGTACTTC
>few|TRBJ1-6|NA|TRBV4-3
CASSQEGISYNSPLHF
TGCGCCAGCAGCCAAGAAGGGATCTCCTATAATTCACCCCTCCACTTT
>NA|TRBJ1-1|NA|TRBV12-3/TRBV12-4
CASSFRDGMNTEAFF
TGTGCCAGCAGTTTTAGGGACGGTATGAACACTGAAGCTTTCTTT
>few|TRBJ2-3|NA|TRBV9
CASSVGSGAGTDTQYF
TGTGCCAGCAGCGTAGGTTCGGGGGCGGGCACAGATACGCAGTATTTT
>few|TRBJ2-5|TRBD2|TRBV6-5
CASSQAGRRETQYF
TGTGCCAGCAGTCAAGCGGGGAGGCGGGAGACCCAGTACTTC
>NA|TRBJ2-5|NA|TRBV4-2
CASSQDVGSQETQYF
TGTGCCAGCAGCCAAGATGTAGGATCCCAAGAGACCCAGTACTTC
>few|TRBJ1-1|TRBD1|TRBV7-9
CASSFDRGEAFF
TGTGCCAGCAGCTTCGACAGGGGGGAAGCTTTCTTT
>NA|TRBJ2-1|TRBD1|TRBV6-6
CASSRTGFNEQFF
TGTGCCAGCAGTCGGACAGGGTTCAATGAGCAGTTCTTC
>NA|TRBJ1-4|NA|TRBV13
CASSLRVNAYEKLFF
TGTGCCAGCAGCCTACGGGTAAATGCCTACGAAAAACTGTTTTTT
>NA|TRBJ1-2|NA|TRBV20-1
CSASGGAPNYGYTF
TGCAGTGCTAGTGGGGGGGCGCCTAACTATGGCTACACCTTC
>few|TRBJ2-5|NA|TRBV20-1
CSAKGAALEQYF
TGCAGCGCTAAAGGGGCCGCGCTGGAGCAGTACTTC
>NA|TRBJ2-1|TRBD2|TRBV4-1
CASRLAGVGEQFF
TGCGCCAGCAGACTAGCGGGGGTAGGCGAGCAGTTCTTC
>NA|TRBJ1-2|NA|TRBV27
CASRSRRSGYTF
TGTGCCAGCAGGAGTAGAAGGTCCGGCTACACCTTC